The 29 T cell receptor beta chains reported below all come from one sample, sequenced in a study of regulatory T cells in long-lasting Graves disease. For TCR beta, libraries came from iRepertoire HTBI primers and Arm-PCR of CDR3 regions. Using its own MiXCR run on the multiplex PCR reads, TCRdb lists one record per CDR3 protein. The sample has roughly 440,000 distinct CDR3 sequences, about 15% seen once. This sample's time point: newly diagnosed GD, antithyroid drugs for less than 3 months. TCR sequences were obtained from RNA taken from PBMCs. The data were also submitted as part of a second study, on T cells in Graves' hyperthyroidism and ophthalmopathy.

Source: peripheral blood mononuclear cells (PBMCs), taken at new diagnosis, from a patient treated with antithyroid drugs. These receptors all come from a woman aged 18-29 years with Graves disease.

This clonotype appeared a few times. No conserved phenylalanine or tryptophan ends this CDR3, so it is likely a read error. J is TRBJ2-1 and V is TRBV24-1, with 7 positions matching TRBD1. V was pared by 3 bases and J by 12 bases, with 7 bases of the junction left unmatched. Per the germline V gene, CDR1 is KGHDR and CDR2 is SFDVKD. CDR3 length equals 13 residues. In nucleotides, the CDR3 is TGTGCCACCAGTGATGAAACAGGGGAGAGGCAGTTCTCC. This encodes CATSDETGERQFS.

V gene TRBV28 combines with J gene TRBJ2-4; tentative D call: TRBD1 (6 bases). The CDR3 runs to 14 residues. The germline CDR1 and CDR2 sequences are MDHEN and SYDVKM. Trimming pared 6 bases from V and 0 bases from J, leaving 9 bases between. This CDR3 reads CASRSGEAKNIQYF. In DNA form, the CDR3 reads TGTGCCAGCAGATCAGGGGAAGCCAAAAACATTCAGTACTTC.

The chain is built from TRBV7-9 and TRBJ1-4; possible D gene TRBD1, 6 bases. There are 15 residues in the CDR3. Germline V gives CDR1 SEHNR, CDR2 FQNEAQ (reference sequence). V lost 1 base and J lost 7, with 13 bases in between. The DNA of the CDR3 is TGTGCCAGCAGCTTAGTTGGGGGGCAGGTTGAAAAACTGTTTTTT. Protein sequence: CASSLVGGQVEKLFF.

This clonotype was seen only once. CDR3 DNA sequence: TGTGCCAGCAGTCTCGGACAGGGAGGCGCCGGGGAGCTGTTTTTT. Its protein product is CASSLGQGGAGELFF. This sequence joins TRBV27 and TRBJ2-2; 8 positions agree with TRBD1. The germline V gene encodes CDR1 MNHEY and CDR2 SMNVEV (reference sequence). V lost 5 bases, J lost 6 bases, and 8 bases stayed unmatched. The CDR3 has 15 residues.

This clonotype was counted many times. The chain couples TRBV28 to TRBJ2-5; the match to TRBD2 covers 11 bases. Trimming took 2 bases from V and 5 from J; bases not matched to a gene: 10. CDR1 is MDHEN, CDR2 SYDVKM, per germline. The CDR3 has 17 amino acids. CDR3 in amino acids: CASSLVIAGGLQETQYF. The CDR3 DNA reads TGTGCCAGCAGTTTAGTTATAGCGGGAGGGCTTCAGGAGACCCAGTACTTC.

The chain uses TRBV6-1 and TRBJ1-6; 7 bases map to TRBD1. Germline CDR1 reads MNHNS; CDR2 reads SASEGT. CDR3 length: 13 amino acids. V gave up 8 bases and J gave up 6 bases; unmatched junction bases: 4. The CDR3 nucleotides read TGTGCCAGCTTAAAGGGGGCTAATTCACCCCTCCACTTT. It specifies CASLKGANSPLHF.

The rearrangement links TRBV6-5 to TRBJ2-1; weak D call: TRBD2 (5 bases). The CDR3 extends over 15 amino acids. Germline V CDR1 and CDR2: MNHEY, SVGAGI. Trimming stripped 0 bases from V and 8 bases from J, with 14 bases between. The CDR3 reads CASSYSGVDGDEQFF. CDR3 DNA sequence: TGTGCCAGCAGTTACTCTGGCGTGGACGGGGATGAGCAGTTCTTC.

This clonotype was recorded many times. This chain joins TRBV28 and TRBJ2-2; perhaps D is TRBD1 or TRBD2 (5 bases each). The V gene lost 4 bases and the J gene lost 5 bases, with 14 bases spanning the gap. The CDR3 length is 15 residues. From germline, CDR1 is MDHEN and CDR2 SYDVKM. The CDR3 spells CASSSRRQGTGELFF. For the CDR3, the DNA is TGTGCCAGCAGTTCCCGGAGGCAGGGTACCGGGGAGCTGTTTTTT.

This clonotype was detected ten times or more. CDR3 DNA sequence: TGTGCCAGCAGTTTTAACAGGGGTGGCAATCAGCCCCAGCATTTT. Translated: CASSFNRGGNQPQHF. The V call is TRBV6-5, the J call TRBJ1-5; 7 nucleotides match TRBD1. Germline CDR1 is MNHEY and CDR2 is SVGAGI. V was pared by 4 bases and J by 2 bases, with 5 bases of the junction left unmatched. This CDR3 is 15 amino acids long.

This chain uses TRBV18 with TRBJ1-4, with TRBD1 as a possible D gene (5 bases). V was shortened by 6 bases and J by 7 bases, with 21 bases between the two germline ends. The length of the CDR3 is 16 residues. Looked up from germline, CDR1 is KGHSH and CDR2 is LQKENI. CDR3 coding DNA: TGTGCCAGCTCGCAACTGCCGGGACCTTCGGGTGAAAAACTGTTTTTT. Translation gives CASSQLPGPSGEKLFF.

Details on this clonotype: With a much larger clone just one base away, this may be a read error. CDR3 sequence reads: CASIGGPTHEQYF. In DNA, the CDR3 is TGTGCCAGCATTGGGGGGCCAACCCACGAGCAGTACTTC. The J gene is TRBJ2-7, the V gene TRBV2, with D perhaps being TRBD1 or TRBD2 (6 bases each). The CDR3 is made up of 13 amino acids. Germline CDR1 reads SNHLY; CDR2 reads FYNNEI. The V end lost 7 bases, the J end lost 5 bases, and 15 bases lay between the germline ends. The full variable domain, its missing parts supplied by reference TRBV2 and TRBJ2-7, is EPEVTQTPSHQVTQMGQEVILRCVPISNHLYFYWYRQILGQKVEFLVSFYNNEISEKSEIFDDQFSVERPDGSNFTLKIRSTKLEDSAMYFCASIGGPTHEQYFGPGTRLTVT.

The sample holds many counts of this clonotype. The chain couples TRBV28 to TRBJ1-1; tentatively, D is TRBD1 (5 bases). Germline V gene sequence: CDR1 MDHEN, CDR2 SYDVKM. The V and J ends lost 6 bases and 6 bases respectively, with 11 bases between them. The CDR3 is made up of 12 amino acids. CDR3 nucleotides: TGTGCCAGCAGATTAGGGGTCTCTGAAGCTTTCTTT. This sequence encodes CASRLGVSEAFF. Looking up the rest from reference TRBV28 and TRBJ1-1 gives the full variable domain: DVKVTQSSRYLVKRTGEKVFLECVQDMDHENMFWYRQDPGLGLRLIYFSYDVKMKEKGDIPEGYSVSREKKERFSLILESASTNQTSMYLCASRLGVSEAFFGQGTRLTVV.

The V call is TRBV29-1, the J call TRBJ2-7; possible D gene TRBD1, 5 bases. CDR3 length: 15 residues. Germline assignment: CDR1 SQVTM and CDR2 ANQGSEA. V was shortened by 3 bases and J by 2 bases, with 17 bases between the two germline ends. In nucleotides, the CDR3 is TGCAGCGTTGAGGATTTGAAGGACATTCCCTACGAGCAGTACTTC. Translated, it gives CSVEDLKDIPYEQYF.

This clonotype was counted at least ten times. This rearrangement joins TRBV15 to TRBJ1-2; D gene ambiguous. Trimming took off 4 bases at V and 2 bases at J, with 5 bases between the two ends. Germline CDR1 reads LNHNV; CDR2 reads YYDKDF (reference sequence). The CDR3 is 12 residues long. CDR3 in DNA: TGTGCCACCAGCACTGACAACTATGGCTACACCTTC. Translated: CATSTDNYGYTF. Using reference TRBV15 and TRBJ1-2 for the parts outside the CDR3, the full variable domain is DAMVIQNPRYQVTQFGKPVTLSCSQTLNHNVMYWYQQKSSQAPKLLFHYYDKDFNNEADTPDNFQSRRPNTSFCFLDIRSPGLGDTAMYLCATSTDNYGYTFGSGTRLTVV.

A remark on this clonotype: The junction and the germline gene differ at one end; a read error may be behind it. The gene calls are TRBV2 and TRBJ2-7; TRBD1 might be the D (6 bases). Germline loops: CDR1 SNHLY, CDR2 FYNNEI. The CDR3 runs to 14 residues. The CDR3 coding sequence is TGTGCCGGCAGTGAGACGACAGGAGCCTACGAGCAGTACTTC. Its translation: CAGSETTGAYEQYF.

In its sample, this clonotype was seen many times. The V gene is TRBV2, the J gene TRBJ2-3; D is unclear. V was pared by 8 bases and J by 8 bases, with 20 bases between. Germline loops: CDR1 SNHLY, CDR2 FYNNEI. This CDR3 is 14 amino acids long. CDR3 protein: CASEVDRQIITQYF. CDR3 sequence (DNA): TGTGCCAGCGAGGTCGATCGCCAAATAATTACGCAGTATTTT.

This clonotype was seen at least ten times. This chain uses TRBV28 with TRBJ2-4; D not certain. Germline assignment: CDR1 MDHEN and CDR2 SYDVKM. The CDR3 loop spans 16 amino acids. Trimming cost V 5 bases and J 0 bases, with 14 bases left between them. CDR3 sequence (DNA): TGTGCCAGCAGTCTACCCCGCAAGTTAGCCAAAAACATTCAGTACTTC. The encoded protein is CASSLPRKLAKNIQYF.

This clonotype was seen repeatedly, ten times or more. The chain has TRBV2 and TRBJ1-4; D gene ambiguous. The CDR3 has 13 residues. Germline CDR1 SNHLY, CDR2 FYNNEI. V was trimmed by 1 base and J by 7 bases, leaving 7 bases between them. The CDR3 DNA reads as TGTGCCAGCAGTGAAGGAGGTAGTGAAAAACTGTTTTTT. Protein sequence: CASSEGGSEKLFF.

Many counts were recorded for this clonotype. The J gene is TRBJ2-1, the V gene TRBV20-1, with D perhaps TRBD2 (5 bases). The CDR3 sequence is 13 residues long. Trimming stripped 4 bases from V and 6 bases from J, with 13 bases between. Per the germline V gene, CDR1 is DFQATT and CDR2 is SNEGSKA (reference sequence). The CDR3 region has the DNA TGCAGTGCTACCCCCGGGGATCGCAATGAGCAGTTCTTC. This gives the protein CSATPGDRNEQFF.

This clonotype was counted ten times or more. The chain links TRBV6-9 to TRBJ1-1; tentative D call: TRBD1 (6 bases). CDR3 length equals 16 residues. Trimming stripped 3 bases from V and 1 base from J, with 15 bases between. CDR1 is MNHGY and CDR2 is SVAAGI in the germline V gene. This chain's CDR3 is CASSYFRGPENTEAFF. DNA for the CDR3: TGTGCCAGCAGTTACTTCCGGGGGCCCGAGAACACTGAAGCTTTCTTT.

This chain uses TRBV6-5 with TRBJ1-2; 7 positions match TRBD1. Germline values: CDR1 MNHEY, CDR2 SVGAGI. The CDR3 extends over 14 amino acids. Germline trimming cut 0 bases from V and 7 bases from J; bases unmatched to any gene: 5. The CDR3 protein is CASSYSNRGGGYTF. CDR3 DNA sequence: TGTGCCAGCAGTTACTCGAACAGGGGCGGTGGCTACACCTTC.

This clonotype was observed at least ten times. The chain employs TRBV7-9 and TRBJ2-5, with TRBD2 identical over 8 bases. The CDR3 runs to 19 residues. Germline V gene sequence: CDR1 SEHNR, CDR2 FQNEAQ (reference sequence). The junction had 22 bases not matched to a gene; V was cut back by 5 bases and J by 5 bases. The CDR3 DNA reads TGTGCCAGCAGCCGGGGGGGTAGCGGAAACCTGGACCCCCACGAGACCCAGTACTTC. This codes for CASSRGGSGNLDPHETQYF.

This sequence joins TRBV13 and TRBJ1-3; weak D call: TRBD1 (6 bases). The V gene lost 0 bases and the J gene lost 6 bases, with 12 bases spanning the gap. CDR1 and CDR2 from the germline V gene are PRHDT and FYEKMQ (reference sequence). The length of the CDR3 is 15 residues. The CDR3 sequence is CASSLGVRTENTIYF. CDR3 bases: TGTGCCAGCAGCTTAGGCGTACGGACAGAAAACACCATATATTTT. Complete variable domain (other parts from reference TRBV13 and TRBJ1-3): AAGVIQSPRHLIKEKRETATLKCYPIPRHDTVYWYQQGPGQDPQFLISFYEKMQSDKGSIPDRFSAQQFSDYHSELNMSSLELGDSALYFCASSLGVRTENTIYFGEGSWLTVV.

This clonotype has ten or more counts. This rearrangement joins TRBV20-1 to TRBJ2-3, with a tentative D call TRBD1 (5 bases). Between the trimmed V and J ends, which lost 0 bases and 4 bases, there was a span of 11 bases. CDR1 is DFQATT and CDR2 is SNEGSKA in the germline V gene (reference sequence). CDR3 length equals 14 residues. This CDR3 is CSARDRQGPDTQYF. As DNA, the CDR3 is TGCAGTGCTAGAGATCGGCAGGGCCCAGATACGCAGTATTTT.

The chain has TRBV20-1 and TRBJ1-3; perhaps TRBD1 as D (5 bases). V was cut by 6 bases and J by 4 bases, with 19 bases left in between. Germline V lookup: CDR1 DFQATT, CDR2 SNEGSKA (reference sequence). CDR3 length equals 15 residues. CDR3 region: CSAPRAGLRGNTIYF. The CDR3 DNA reads TGCAGTGCCCCCCGGGCAGGGCTGAGGGGAAACACCATATATTTT.

This chain joins TRBV7-9 and TRBJ2-1; 9 nucleotides line up with TRBD1. The CDR3 is 17 amino acids. After removal of 2 bases from V and 5 bases from J, the junction contained 10 bases not matched to a gene. CDR1 and CDR2 (germline): SEHNR, FQNEAQ (reference sequence). In DNA, the CDR3 is TGTGCCAGCAGCTTACCGAAACAGGGGGCGCAAGACAATGAGCAGTTCTTC. Its protein product is CASSLPKQGAQDNEQFF.

The gene calls are TRBV19 and TRBJ2-5; possible D gene TRBD2, 6 bases. The V gene's germline CDR1 is LNHDA and CDR2 SQIVND (reference sequence). The CDR3 runs 14 residues. Deletions cut 1 base from V and 5 bases from J, with 11 bases between. The CDR3 coding sequence is TGTGCCAGTAGTATAGGGCACGGAGGGGAGACCCAGTACTTC. This gives the protein CASSIGHGGETQYF.

This clonotype was counted ten times or more. The V gene is TRBV10-2, the J gene TRBJ1-1, with 7 bases matching TRBD1. This CDR3 is built from 17 residues. Looked up from germline, CDR1 is WSHSY and CDR2 is SAAADI. V dropped 8 bases and J dropped 1; count of bases not matched to a gene: 16. Written as DNA, the CDR3 is TGCGCCAGCGGACAAAGGGGGACCAGGGGGGAGAACACTGAAGCTTTCTTT. This encodes CASGQRGTRGENTEAFF.

This clonotype was counted only a few times. The J gene is TRBJ2-5, the V gene TRBV10-3; 7 bases are a match to TRBD2. This CDR3 spans 13 amino acids. Per the germline V gene, CDR1 is ENHRY and CDR2 is SYGVKD. V was clipped by 11 bases and J by 1 base; unmatched bases: 7. CDR3 sequence (DNA): TGTGCCGCGGGGGAGGACCTCCAAGAGACCCAGTACTTC. Amino acid sequence: CAAGEDLQETQYF.